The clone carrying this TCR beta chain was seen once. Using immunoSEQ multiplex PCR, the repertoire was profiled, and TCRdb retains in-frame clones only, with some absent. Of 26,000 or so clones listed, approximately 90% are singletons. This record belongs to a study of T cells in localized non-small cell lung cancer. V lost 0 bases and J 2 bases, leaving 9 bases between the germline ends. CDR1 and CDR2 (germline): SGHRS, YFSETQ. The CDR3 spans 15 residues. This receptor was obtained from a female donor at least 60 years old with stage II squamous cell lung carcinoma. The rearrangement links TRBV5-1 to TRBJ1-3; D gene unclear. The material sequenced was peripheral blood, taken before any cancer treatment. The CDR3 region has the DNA TGCGCCAGCAGCTTGGGGCCAGAAGCTGGAAACACCATATATTTT. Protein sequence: CASSLGPEAGNTIYF.